This T cell receptor beta chain was identified in a study of blood T cell repertoires in COVID-19. On the study more broadly: Sites across the United States, Italy and Spain contributed samples from acute and convalescent COVID-19.

The Seattle patients joined while their infection was active and were tracked longitudinally afterward. The V and J ends lost 6 bases and 4 bases, in that order; junction bases with no gene match: 5. CDR3 length: 14 residues. Germline CDR1 and CDR2: MNHEY and SVGAGI. Generated by immunoSEQ multiplex PCR, the TCRdb table keeps only in-frame clones and is missing some. The sample consists of about 410,000 clones, around 89% of them appearing once. The V gene is TRBV6-5, the J gene TRBJ1-1, with TRBD1 matching over 10 bases. The TCR originated in a woman in her thirties or forties with COVID-19, enrolled during active disease. Sequencing used peripheral blood. In nucleotides, the CDR3 is TGTGCCAGCAGGGGACAGGGGTGGAGCACTGAAGCTTTCTTT. This codes for CASRGQGWSTEAFF.